The 4 T cell receptor beta chains below come from one sample, sequenced in a study of monozygotic twins with inflammatory bowel disease. With the 5' RACE reads reprocessed, TCRdb shows one record per CDR3 protein and no DNA. The sample totals a few hundred thousand distinct CDR3 sequences. The sample comprised blood. The receptors come from a human donor with ulcerative colitis or Crohn's disease, or a healthy co-twin of an affected twin (not recorded which).

The rearrangement links TRBV15 to TRBJ1-2; as DNA is missing, the TRBD1 call by TCRdb cannot be tested. This CDR3 comprises 15 residues. Germline values: CDR1 LNHNV, CDR2 YYDKDF (reference sequence). CDR3 protein: CATSRGMGGNYGYTF. Full variable domain (outside the CDR3, taken from reference TRBV15 and TRBJ1-2): DAMVIQNPRYQVTQFGKPVTLSCSQTLNHNVMYWYQQKSSQAPKLLFHYYDKDFNNEADTPDNFQSRRPNTSFCFLDIRSPGLGDTAMYLCATSRGMGGNYGYTFGSGTRLTVV.

The gene calls are TRBV7-2 and TRBJ2-2. Germline V gene data show CDR1 as SGHTA and CDR2 as FQGNSA. The CDR3 loop spans 15 amino acids. CDR3 sequence: CASSPDRETTGELFF.

The genes are TRBV4-3 and TRBJ2-2; TCRdb's D call, TRBD1, is unchecked because there is no DNA. Germline-derived CDR1 and CDR2 are LGHNA and YSLEER. The CDR3 has 15 amino acids. The CDR3 spells CASRLRTGRVGELFF.

This rearrangement joins TRBV7-2 to TRBJ2-1; TCRdb indicates TRBD2, and absent DNA this call remains unverified. Germline assignment: CDR1 SGHTA and CDR2 FQGNSA. CDR3 length: 15 residues. The chain's CDR3 is CASSLGAGGPYEQFF.